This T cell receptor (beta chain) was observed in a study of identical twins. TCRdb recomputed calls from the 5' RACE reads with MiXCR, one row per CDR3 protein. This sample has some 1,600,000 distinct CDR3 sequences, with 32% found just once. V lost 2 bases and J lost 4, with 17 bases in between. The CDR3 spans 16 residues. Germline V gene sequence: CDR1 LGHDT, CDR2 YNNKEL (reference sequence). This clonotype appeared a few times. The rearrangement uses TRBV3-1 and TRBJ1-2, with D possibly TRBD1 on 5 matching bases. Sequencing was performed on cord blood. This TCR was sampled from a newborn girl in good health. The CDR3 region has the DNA TGTGCCAGCAGCCAAACAGGACTCACCGTCTCCTATGGCTACACCTTC. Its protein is CASSQTGLTVSYGYTF.